These 26 T cell receptor beta chains were all obtained from the same sample, sequenced in a study of graft-versus-host responses after intestinal transplantation. The repertoire was sequenced with immunoSEQ multiplex PCR; TCRdb's copy has only in-frame clones and lacks some. The sample contains approximately 100,000 clones, more than 75% of which appear only once. The specimen comprised PBMCs, sampled 255 days after intestinal transplant. These receptors were collected from a human patient who received an intestinal transplant, so some T cells may come from the graft donor.

The V gene is TRBV6-1, the J gene TRBJ2-2, with 7 nucleotides matching TRBD1. Per the germline V gene, CDR1 is MNHNS and CDR2 is SASEGT. This CDR3 contains 15 residues. V gave up 10 bases and J gave up 6 bases; unmatched junction bases: 14. Here the CDR3 reads CATLPQGEGAGELFF. DNA of the CDR3: TGTGCCACCCTGCCTCAGGGGGAAGGCGCCGGGGAGCTGTTTTTT.

The table lists this clone with a few counts. V is TRBV5-8 and J is TRBJ1-4; the D gene is possibly TRBD1 (6 bases). The CDR3 loop spans 16 amino acids. V lost 3 bases to trimming and J lost 5 bases, with 17 bases between them. Germline V gene data show CDR1 as SGHTS and CDR2 as YDEGEE. The CDR3 DNA follows: TGTGCCAGCAGCTGGGGCCGGGGGCAGAGGAATGAAAAACTGTTTTTT. It is translated as CASSWGRGQRNEKLFF.

The genes are TRBV27 and TRBJ2-3, with 8 positions matching TRBD1. Trimming at V came to 4 bases and at J to 2 bases, leaving 2 bases not matched to a gene. Germline values: CDR1 MNHEY, CDR2 SMNVEV (reference sequence). The CDR3 is 14 residues long. CDR3 DNA: TGTGCCAGCAGTTGGACAGGGCCCACAGATACGCAGTATTTT. It codes for CASSWTGPTDTQYF.

This clone was detected once. The chain employs TRBV7-2 and TRBJ2-7; the D is unclear. The germline CDR1 and CDR2 sequences are SGHTA and FQGNSA. Deletions cut 2 bases from V and 4 bases from J, with 3 bases between. The length of the CDR3 is 11 residues. The CDR3 sequence: CASSLFYEQYF. CDR3 nucleotides: TGTGCCAGCAGCTTATTTTACGAGCAGTACTTC.

V and J are TRBV6-1 and TRBJ1-1, with D hard to call. CDR1 MNHNS and CDR2 SASEGT come from the germline V gene. Trimming cost V 1 base and J 7 bases, with 10 bases left between them. The CDR3 runs 13 residues. CDR3 nucleotide sequence: TGTGCCAGCAGTGAAGGGGAACTGAGTGAAGCTTTCTTT. Translated: CASSEGELSEAFF.

V and J are TRBV5-1 and TRBJ2-2; D is perhaps TRBD1 (5 bases). The ends were cut back, 0 bases at V and 3 bases at J, with 9 bases in the middle. The CDR3 extends over 15 amino acids. Per germline, CDR1 SGHRS and CDR2 YFSETQ. CDR3 DNA sequence: TGCGCCAGCAGCTTGGAAGGGGCTCACACCGGGGAGCTGTTTTTT. As protein: CASSLEGAHTGELFF. Variable domain in full (rest from reference TRBV5-1 and TRBJ2-2): KAGVTQTPRYLIKTRGQQVTLSCSPISGHRSVSWYQQTPGQGLQFLFEYFSETQRNKGNFPGRFSGRQFSNSRSEMNVSTLELGDSALYLCASSLEGAHTGELFFGEGSRLTVL.

This chain uses TRBV30 with TRBJ1-4; 11 nucleotides align to TRBD1. Looked up from germline, CDR1 is GTSNPN and CDR2 is SVGIG (reference sequence). V gave up 6 bases and J gave up 6 bases; unmatched junction bases: 15. The CDR3 covers 17 residues. For the CDR3, the DNA is TGTGCCTGTAAACCCCCGGACAGGGGGCTTTTTTATGAAAAACTGTTTTTT. Protein: CACKPPDRGLFYEKLFF.

The chain is built from TRBV7-8 and TRBJ1-6; 7 bases match TRBD1. This CDR3 comprises 19 residues. Germline V gene sequence: CDR1 SGHVS, CDR2 FQNEAQ. V trimming: 4 bases; J trimming: 8 bases; junction bases outside the gene matches: 20. The chain's CDR3 is CASSSDREPGLRRDSPLHF. The DNA of the CDR3 is TGTGCCAGCAGCTCCGACAGGGAACCAGGATTGAGGAGAGATTCACCCCTCCACTTT. The full variable domain, in which reference TRBV7-8 and TRBJ1-6 provide the parts outside the CDR3, is GAGVSQSPRYKVAKRGQDVALRCDPISGHVSLFWYQQALGQGPEFLTYFQNEAQLDKSGLPSDRFFAERPEGSVSTLKIQRTQQEDSAVYLCASSSDREPGLRRDSPLHFGNGTRLTVT.

V and J are TRBV29-1 and TRBJ2-1, with 9 nucleotides matching TRBD1. The length of the CDR3 is 14 residues. With 7 bases clipped from V and 4 bases from J, the junction kept 8 bases outside the gene matches. Germline CDR1 SQVTM, CDR2 ANQGSEA. The CDR3, as DNA: TGCAGCGCTGCCCCGGGACAGGGATACAATGAGCAGTTCTTC. It is translated as CSAAPGQGYNEQFF.

CDR3: CASSWTAYNEQFF. CDR3 bases: TGTGCCAGCAGTTGGACAGCCTACAATGAGCAGTTCTTC. The V and J genes are TRBV6-6 and TRBJ2-1, with D possibly being TRBD1 (6 bases). V was pared by 4 bases and J by 2 bases, with 6 bases between. Germline assignment: CDR1 MNHNY and CDR2 SVGAGI (reference sequence). The CDR3 totals 13 residues.

This sequence joins TRBV27 and TRBJ2-7; 16 bases fit TRBD2. The CDR3 loop spans 15 amino acids. Trimming cost V 5 bases and J 6 bases; bases outside gene matches: 4. Per the germline V gene, CDR1 is MNHEY and CDR2 is SMNVEV (reference sequence). The CDR3 DNA reads TGTGCCAGCAGTCCGGGACTAGCGGGGGGGCCCGAGCAGTACTTC. Translation gives CASSPGLAGGPEQYF.

V usage is TRBV5-4 and J usage is TRBJ1-4, with 8 bases lining up with TRBD1. The CDR3 contains 16 residues. Germline loops: CDR1 SGHNT, CDR2 YYREEE (reference sequence). V trimming: 0 bases; J trimming: 2 bases; junction bases outside the gene matches: 3. The CDR3, as DNA: TGTGCCAGCAGCTTGGGACAGGGGAAGACTAATGAAAAACTGTTTTTT. Its protein is CASSLGQGKTNEKLFF. The full variable domain, with the rest looked up from reference TRBV5-4 and TRBJ1-4, is ETGVTQSPTHLIKTRGQQVTLRCSSQSGHNTVSWYQQALGQGPQFIFQYYREEENGRGNFPPRFSGLQFPNYSSELNVNALELDDSALYLCASSLGQGKTNEKLFFGSGTQLSVL.

This chain uses TRBV27 with TRBJ2-3; TRBD2 agrees at 13 bases. Germline CDR1 MNHEY, CDR2 SMNVEV (reference sequence). The V segment lost 6 bases and the J segment 3 bases; nucleotides outside the gene matches: 6. CDR3 length: 16 amino acids. Written as DNA, the CDR3 is TGTGCCAGCAGCAAACTAGCGGGAGGGCCAACAGATACGCAGTATTTT. As protein: CASSKLAGGPTDTQYF.

The chain combines TRBV5-1 with TRBJ2-2; no definite D call. CDR1 is SGHRS and CDR2 is YFSETQ in the germline V gene. This CDR3 is 13 amino acids long. Trimming removed 2 bases at V and 5 bases at J, with 7 bases between. CDR3 DNA sequence: TGCGCCAGCAGCTTCCGCATAACCGGGGAGCTGTTTTTT. Encoded protein: CASSFRITGELFF.

V is TRBV4-1 and J is TRBJ1-2, with D possibly being TRBD1 (5 bases). V was cut by 0 bases and J by 0 bases, with 11 bases left in between. CDR1 and CDR2 (germline): MGHRA, YSYEKL. The CDR3 length is 16 residues. Here the CDR3 DNA reads TGCGCCAGCAGCCAAGAGTGGGACTTTTCTAACTATGGCTACACCTTC. This sequence encodes CASSQEWDFSNYGYTF.

The V and J genes are TRBV5-1 and TRBJ1-5; D unresolved. This CDR3 comprises 14 residues. The V end lost 5 bases, the J end lost 0 bases, and 9 bases lay between the germline ends. Germline V gives CDR1 SGHRS, CDR2 YFSETQ. The DNA for the CDR3 is TGCGCCAGCAGTCCTACCGATAGCAATCAGCCCCAGCATTTT. Amino acids: CASSPTDSNQPQHF.

A remark on this clone: Other DNA variants within this sample encode the same CDR3. This sequence joins TRBV6-1 and TRBJ2-5; TRBD2 agrees at 15 bases. The CDR3 spans 16 residues. CDR1 is MNHNS and CDR2 is SASEGT in the germline V gene. The ends lost 4 bases at V and 3 bases at J; junction bases unmatched: 3. CDR3 nucleotide sequence: TGTGCCAGCAGTGGGACTAGCGGGGGGGCTGAAGAGACCCAGTACTTC. Amino acids: CASSGTSGGAEETQYF.

The rearrangement links TRBV7-6 to TRBJ2-7, with 9 bases lining up with TRBD1. Germline V lookup: CDR1 SGHVS, CDR2 FNYEAQ. Losses at the gene ends were 0 bases for V and 5 bases for J; bases not matched to a gene: 5. This CDR3 has 15 amino acids. The CDR3 sequence is CASSLAQGQGHEQYF. CDR3 DNA: TGTGCCAGCAGCTTAGCCCAGGGACAGGGACACGAGCAGTACTTC.

The rearrangement uses TRBV6-1 and TRBJ1-1; D is undetermined. The CDR3 has 14 amino acids. Germline V lookup: CDR1 MNHNS, CDR2 SASEGT. V gave up 5 bases and J gave up 1 base, with 11 bases separating them. The CDR3 is CASSLTQPNTEAFF. CDR3 in DNA: TGTGCCAGCAGTCTCACTCAGCCGAACACTGAAGCTTTCTTT.

This clone was observed at least ten times. This sequence joins TRBV21-1 and TRBJ1-6; TRBD1 is taken as the D call from the table, unchecked against the DNA. TRBV21-1 is termed a pseudogene. This CDR3 contains 14 residues. The CDR3 protein is CASKGRGLNSPLHF. In DNA, the CDR3 is TGTGCCAGCAAAGGCAGGGGGCTTAATTCACCCCTCCACTTT.

As DNA, the CDR3 is TGTGCCAGCACCCCGGACGGAGAGACCCAGTACTTC. This gives the protein CASTPDGETQYF. V is TRBV7-9 and J is TRBJ2-5; D ambiguous. Per the germline V gene, CDR1 is SEHNR and CDR2 is FQNEAQ (reference sequence). Trimming shortened V by 7 bases and J by 4 bases, and 10 bases separated the two germline ends. CDR3 length: 12 amino acids.

The V gene is TRBV11-2, the J gene TRBJ2-3; maybe TRBD1 (6 bases). V was trimmed by 3 bases and J by 2 bases, leaving 21 bases between them. The length of the CDR3 is 18 residues. Germline V CDR1 and CDR2: SGHAT, FQNNGV. The CDR3 loop reads CASSFRGIWTDPTDTQYF. The CDR3 nucleotides read TGTGCCAGCAGCTTTAGGGGAATTTGGACAGATCCCACAGATACGCAGTATTTT.

J is TRBJ1-2 and V is TRBV6-5; 9 positions agree with TRBD1. V lost 4 bases to trimming and J lost 8 bases; unmatched junction nucleotides: 2. This CDR3 spans 12 amino acids. Germline V lookup: CDR1 MNHEY, CDR2 SVGAGI. The CDR3 reads CASSSTGGGYTF. The DNA of the CDR3 is TGTGCCAGCAGTTCAACAGGGGGCGGCTACACCTTC.

In its sample, this clone was seen once. This chain connects TRBV2 to TRBJ1-1, with 10 bases identical to TRBD1. The CDR3 sequence is 15 residues long. The germline V gene encodes CDR1 SNHLY and CDR2 FYNNEI. V shed 6 bases, J shed 2 bases, and the junction held 6 bases outside the gene matches. The CDR3 protein is CASRRGTGENTEAFF. CDR3 coding DNA: TGTGCCAGCAGAAGGGGGACAGGGGAAAACACTGAAGCTTTCTTT.

V is TRBV2 and J is TRBJ2-1; D ambiguous. The ends were cut back, 3 bases at V and 4 bases at J, with 7 bases in the middle. CDR1 SNHLY and CDR2 FYNNEI come from the germline V gene. The CDR3 covers 13 residues. The CDR3 protein is CASSDYSYNEQFF. The DNA of the CDR3 is TGTGCCAGCAGTGACTACTCATACAATGAGCAGTTCTTC.

The gene calls are TRBV15 and TRBJ2-5; D uncertain. This CDR3 is built from 14 residues. Per germline, CDR1 LNHNV and CDR2 YYDKDF (reference sequence). Trimming took off 2 bases at V and 4 bases at J, with 11 bases between the two ends. CDR3: CATSRSQLGETQYF. In DNA form, the CDR3 reads TGTGCCACCAGCAGATCGCAGTTGGGAGAGACCCAGTACTTC.